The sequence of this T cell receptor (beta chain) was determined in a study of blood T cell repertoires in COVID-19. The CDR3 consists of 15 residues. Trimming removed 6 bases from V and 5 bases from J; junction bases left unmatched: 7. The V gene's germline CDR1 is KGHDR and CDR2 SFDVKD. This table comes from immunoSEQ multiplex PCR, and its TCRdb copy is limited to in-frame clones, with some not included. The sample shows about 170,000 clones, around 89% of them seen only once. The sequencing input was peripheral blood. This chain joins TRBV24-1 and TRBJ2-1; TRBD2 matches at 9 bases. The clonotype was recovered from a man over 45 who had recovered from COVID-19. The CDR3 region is CATSNSGTSHNEQFF. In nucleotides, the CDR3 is TGTGCCACCAGTAACTCCGGGACTAGCCACAATGAGCAGTTCTTC.